This T cell receptor (beta chain) was observed in a study of CD8 T cells in Susac syndrome. The study, taken as a whole, reports: The study conceded that its TCR sequencing and HLA analysis involved relatively few individuals.

This clonotype was seen only a few times. What it binds is unknown. In blood CD8+ and CD4+ T cells, TCR beta underwent sequencing. While serving as controls, healthy donors were matched for age and sex. This CDR3 comprises 14 residues. The ends lost 3 bases at V and 3 bases at J; junction bases unmatched: 5. Germline assignment: CDR1 KGHSH and CDR2 LQKENI. Random hexamers were used to reverse transcribe the RNA input (roughly 0.5 to 1 ug). It was immunoSEQ multiplex PCR that amplified TCR beta CDR3 across 54 Vbeta and 13 Jbeta. TCRdb processed the immunoSEQ multiplex PCR reads anew with MiXCR; each CDR3 protein has one entry. The sample includes some 150,000 distinct CDR3 sequences, approximately 93% seen only once; the top ten take over 0.07%.

This clonotype originated in a human donor in good health. The V and J genes are TRBV18 and TRBJ2-7; TRBD2 agrees at 7 bases. Sequenced: CD4+ T cells from PBMCs. In nucleotides, the CDR3 is TGTGCCAGCTCACCGGTCAGGGACTACTACGAGCAGTACTTC. It yields the protein CASSPVRDYYEQYF.